Below, one TCR beta chain is given with its context. The data originate from a study of blood T cell repertoires in COVID-19. On the study more broadly: COVID-19 samples, acute and convalescent, were from the United States, Italy and Spain. Sample material is recorded as cDNA or gDNA derived from T cells, B-cell-depleted T cells, or PBMCs.

Clinical histories supplied by participants themselves formed the basis of cohort assignment. Trimming removed 1 base from V and 4 bases from J, with 18 bases in between. Looked up from germline, CDR1 is SGHRS and CDR2 is YFSETQ. This CDR3 spans 17 amino acids. Measured with immunoSEQ multiplex PCR; TCRdb has only the in-frame clones, and not every one. The sample lists under 200,000 clones, around 82% occurring once. The gene calls are TRBV5-1 and TRBJ1-3; the D gene is possibly TRBD1 (6 bases). The TCR comes from a woman in her sixties with acute COVID-19. The sequencing sample was made of PBMCs or T cells enriched from blood (not recorded which). CDR3 sequence (DNA): TGCGCCAGCAGCTTGCTCCAACAGGGTATGTCCGGAAACACCATATATTTT. Its protein product is CASSLLQQGMSGNTIYF.